A selection of T cell receptor beta chains follows, all from one sample in a study of blood T cells in healthy people across ages. TCRdb analysed the 5' RACE reads with MiXCR anew, one entry per CDR3 protein. The table records 1.5 million to 2 million distinct CDR3 sequences, roughly 27% of them present only once. The sequencing input was blood. Receptors originate from a woman in her twenties or thirties in good health. Each CDR3 is given with its conserved first and last residue. A D gene is named only where the DNA matches it firmly. Size is stated for part of the rows, as once, few or many counts, or as a class when the clone is expanded.

v_gene	j_gene	d_gene	abundance	CDR3aa	CDR3nt
TRBV7-2	TRBJ2-3	.	few	CASSSEPLVGPDTQYF	TGTGCCAGCAGCTCCGAGCCCCTCGTCGGCCCAGATACGCAGTATTTT
TRBV7-9	TRBJ2-7	.	.	CASNYPGPQKDEQYF	TGTGCCAGCAACTACCCGGGTCCTCAGAAGGACGAGCAGTACTTC
TRBV29-1	TRBJ2-2	.	once	CSVVGGAGGELFF	TGCAGCGTTGTTGGGGGGGCTGGCGGGGAGCTGTTTTTT
TRBV20-1	TRBJ2-1	.	.	CSTRVPDSHREQFF	TGCAGTACTAGAGTCCCTGACTCCCATCGGGAGCAGTTCTTC
TRBV10-2	TRBJ2-3	.	many	CASSGGRRDTQYF	TGCGCCAGCAGTGGGGGGAGACGGGATACGCAGTATTTT
TRBV7-2	TRBJ2-3	.	.	CASSFDQGTQYF	TGTGCCAGCAGCTTCGACCAGGGTACGCAGTATTTT
TRBV12-3/TRBV12-4	TRBJ1-4	.	.	CASSLLSEKLFF	TGTGCCAGCAGTTTATTATCTGAAAAACTGTTTTTT
TRBV7-6	TRBJ2-5	TRBD1	.	CASSAGTGEPQETQYF	TGTGCCAGCAGCGCCGGGACAGGGGAACCCCAAGAGACCCAGTACTTC
TRBV29-1	TRBJ1-1	.	.	CSVFGDSARAEAFF	TGCAGCGTTTTTGGGGACTCCGCCAGAGCTGAAGCTTTCTTT
TRBV12-3/TRBV12-4	TRBJ2-3	TRBD2	.	CASSPGISGGTDTQYF	TGTGCCAGCAGTCCGGGGATTAGCGGGGGCACAGATACGCAGTATTTT
TRBV7-2	TRBJ2-5	.	many	CASSLVQNRQETQYF	TGTGCCAGCAGCTTAGTACAGAACAGACAAGAGACCCAGTACTTC
TRBV20-1	TRBJ2-5	TRBD2	many	CSATGTSPTQETQYF	TGCAGTGCAACCGGGACTAGCCCTACTCAAGAGACCCAGTACTTC
TRBV5-1	TRBJ2-7	TRBD2	few	CASSSGLAPYEQYF	TGCGCCAGCAGCTCCGGACTAGCTCCCTACGAGCAGTACTTC
TRBV3-1	TRBJ2-3	.	few	CASSQDRAADTQYF	TGTGCCAGCAGCCAAGATCGAGCAGCGGATACGCAGTATTTT
TRBV5-6	TRBJ2-7	.	.	CASSFWGARTYEQYF	TGTGCCAGCAGCTTTTGGGGGGCAAGGACGTACGAGCAGTACTTC
TRBV20-1	TRBJ1-6	.	.	CSARDGSSYNSPLHF	TGCAGTGCTAGAGACGGGAGCTCCTATAATTCACCCCTCCACTTT
TRBV7-2	TRBJ2-5	TRBD2	.	CASSYPTSGSSETQYF	TGTGCCAGCAGCTATCCGACTAGCGGGAGTTCTGAGACCCAGTACTTC
TRBV20-1	TRBJ2-5	.	.	CSASSGQSKETQYF	TGCAGTGCTAGCTCCGGGCAGAGCAAAGAGACCCAGTACTTC
TRBV29-1	TRBJ1-1	.	.	CSVERGGSTEAFF	TGCAGCGTTGAAAGGGGGGGTAGCACTGAAGCTTTCTTT
TRBV11-2	TRBJ2-3	.	.	CASSFGTTTDTPYF	TGTGCCAGCAGCTTTGGGACCACCACAGATACGCCGTATTTT
TRBV9	TRBJ2-1	TRBD2	many	CASSSGLAGVSYNEQFF	TGTGCCAGCAGTTCCGGACTAGCGGGAGTCTCCTACAATGAGCAGTTCTTC
TRBV4-3	TRBJ1-2	.	.	CASSQELGGGEGYTF	TGCGCCAGCAGCCAAGAACTTGGGGGAGGTGAAGGCTACACCTTC
TRBV7-9	TRBJ2-1	.	.	CASSLARGGGSEQFF	TGTGCCAGCAGCTTAGCCAGGGGCGGTGGGTCTGAGCAGTTCTTC
TRBV10-2	TRBJ2-7	TRBD1	.	CASRRGLNSYEQYF	TGCGCCAGCAGAAGGGGGCTAAACTCCTACGAGCAGTACTTC
TRBV20-1	TRBJ1-2	.	many	CSATGTYYGYTF	TGCAGTGCTACTGGGACATACTATGGCTACACCTTC
TRBV2	TRBJ2-5	TRBD1	many	CASKEDRAETQYF	TGTGCCAGCAAGGAGGACAGGGCAGAGACCCAGTACTTC
TRBV2	TRBJ2-1	TRBD1	.	CASSADRATYNEQFF	TGTGCCAGCAGTGCTGACAGGGCTACCTACAATGAGCAGTTCTTC
TRBV10-2	TRBJ1-1	.	.	CASSETGGVFTEAFF	TGCGCCAGCAGTGAGACCGGGGGGGTGTTCACTGAAGCTTTCTTT
TRBV4-1	TRBJ1-2	TRBD1	.	CASSQERSGGPLYGYTF	TGCGCCAGCAGCCAAGAAAGGTCAGGGGGCCCCCTCTATGGCTACACCTTC
TRBV20-1	TRBJ1-5	TRBD1	few	CSAGQGAEGNQPQHF	TGCAGTGCGGGACAGGGGGCAGAGGGTAATCAGCCCCAGCATTTT
TRBV7-7	TRBJ2-7	.	few	CASSLRDGDEQYF	TGTGCCAGCAGCTTACGAGACGGCGACGAGCAGTACTTC
TRBV18	TRBJ1-5	.	.	CASSPGEGRNQPQHF	TGTGCCAGCTCACCCGGGGAGGGGAGGAACCAGCCCCAGCATTTT
TRBV5-1	TRBJ2-3	.	.	CASSFGDPGADTQYF	TGCGCCAGCAGCTTTGGAGATCCCGGCGCAGATACGCAGTATTTT
TRBV6-5	TRBJ2-3	.	many	CASSYVSLTKSTDTQYF	TGTGCCAGCAGTTACGTTTCGTTGACTAAATCCACAGATACGCAGTATTTT
TRBV14	TRBJ1-6	.	.	CASSHLTTASPLHF	TGTGCCAGCAGCCACCTCACGACAGCCTCACCCCTCCACTTT